These 4 T cell receptor beta chains came from one sample sequenced in a study of post-analysis software for immune sequencing data. General observations from the study: Patients showed TRBV5-6, TRBV5-1 and TRBV20-1 among 4 or 5 TRBV segments more frequent than in controls.

Their target antigens are unknown. cDNA libraries of TCR beta carried unique molecular identifiers. TCRdb re-derived calls from the PCR reads in MiXCR, one entry per CDR3 protein. Among hundreds of thousands of distinct CDR3 sequences listed, 30% were seen once. Sequences were obtained from blood. The receptors were gathered from a girl under 18 with multiple sclerosis.

The chain combines TRBV28 with TRBJ1-5; D ambiguous. In germline, CDR1 is MDHEN, CDR2 SYDVKM. The CDR3 consists of 11 residues. V was pared by 8 bases and J by 4 bases, with 6 bases between. In nucleotides, the CDR3 is TGTGCCAGCCGCCGAAATCAGCCCCAGCATTTT. Protein: CASRRNQPQHF.

This clonotype was recorded a few times. Its ends do not fully match the called genes, so a read error is possible. This rearrangement joins TRBV20-1 to TRBJ2-1, with 11 bases aligning to TRBD1. The CDR3 has 15 amino acids. Germline loops: CDR1 DFQATT, CDR2 SNEGSKA (reference sequence). The CDR3 loop is CSARGGTGGDNEQFF. In nucleotides, the CDR3 is TGCAGTGCCAGAGGGGGGACAGGGGGGGACAATGAGCAGTTCTTC.

V gene TRBV7-9 combines with J gene TRBJ2-1; the D call may be TRBD1 or TRBD2 (5 bases each). The CDR3 consists of 15 residues. The germline V and J ends were trimmed by 2 bases and 6 bases, with 14 bases remaining between them. Germline lookup yields CDR1 SEHNR and CDR2 FQNEAQ (reference sequence). CDR3 protein: CASSLFGTKPNEQFF. CDR3 DNA: TGTGCCAGCAGCTTATTCGGGACCAAACCCAATGAGCAGTTCTTC.

The chain is built from TRBV20-1 and TRBJ2-7; possibly TRBD2 for D (6 bases). Deletions cut 6 bases from V and 7 bases from J, with 19 bases between. This CDR3 has 13 amino acids. Germline CDR1 is DFQATT and CDR2 is SNEGSKA (reference sequence). CDR3 coding DNA: TGCAGTGCAGCCATTCCGGGACTTCATGAGCAGTACTTC. Protein product: CSAAIPGLHEQYF.